The clone carrying this T cell receptor beta chain was detected only a few times. Its target is not known. Trimming took 4 bases from V and 4 from J; bases not matched to a gene: 8. Germline loops: CDR1 SGHTA, CDR2 FQGNSA. CDR3 length: 16 residues. TCRdb used MiXCR to reprocess the 5' RACE reads, holding one entry per CDR3 protein. The table includes some 140,000 distinct CDR3 sequences, 7% to 10% detected once. The record originates from a study of CD8 T cells in ankylosing spondylitis. Study-level points and caveats: There were earlier reports of some motif variants in reactive arthritis synovial fluid and blood.

Source material: synovial fluid, either unsorted or a sorted T cell fraction (not recorded which). The source is a male donor with ankylosing spondylitis. The gene calls are TRBV7-2 and TRBJ2-3, with 10 bases identical to TRBD2. For the CDR3, the DNA is TGTGCCAGCAGCTCCATTCTAGCGGGGGTGGCAGATACGCAGTATTTT. This codes for CASSSILAGVADTQYF. Full variable domain (remainder filled in from reference TRBV7-2 and TRBJ2-3): GAGVSQSPSNKVTEKGKDVELRCDPISGHTALYWYRQSLGQGLEFLIYFQGNSAPDKSGLPSDRFSAERTGGSVSTLTIQRTQQEDSAVYLCASSSILAGVADTQYFGPGTRLTVL.